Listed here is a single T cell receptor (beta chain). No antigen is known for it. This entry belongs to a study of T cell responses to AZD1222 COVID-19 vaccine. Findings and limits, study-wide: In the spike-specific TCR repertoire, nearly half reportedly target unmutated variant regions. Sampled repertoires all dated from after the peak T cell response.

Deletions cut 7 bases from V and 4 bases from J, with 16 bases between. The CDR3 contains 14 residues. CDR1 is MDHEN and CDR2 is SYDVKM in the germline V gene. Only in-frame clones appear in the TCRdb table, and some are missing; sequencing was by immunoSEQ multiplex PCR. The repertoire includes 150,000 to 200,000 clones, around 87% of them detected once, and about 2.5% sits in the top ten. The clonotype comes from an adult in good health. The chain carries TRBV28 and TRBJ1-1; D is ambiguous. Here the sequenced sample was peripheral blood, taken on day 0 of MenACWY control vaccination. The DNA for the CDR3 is TGTGCCAGCACCCCTAATAGGGTCTCCACTGAAGCTTTCTTT. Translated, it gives CASTPNRVSTEAFF.